This T cell receptor (beta chain) emerged from a study of beta chain features in type 1 diabetes. Every isolated RNA sample was fully reverse transcribed, so sequencing captured expressed TCRB transcripts. This table comes from immunoSEQ multiplex PCR, and its TCRdb copy is limited to in-frame clones, with some not included. The table lists under 550,000 clones, about an eighth of them singletons, with more than 0.045% in the top ten. Study observations and caveats: Possibly, sequencing cDNA over-represented cells that had high TCR expression levels.

Turning to this clone: The antigen is undetermined.

The authors took one heparinised blood draw, averaging about 110 mL, from each donor. Central memory, naive, regulatory and stem cell-like memory CD4+ cells were sorted by CD45RO/CCR7/CD25/CD127/CD95/CD27. Material for sequencing was naive CD4+ T cells from blood. This TCR came from a woman between 18 and 29 years old in good health.

The CDR3 protein is CASSQRWEETQYF. CDR3 nucleotide sequence: TGCGCCAGCAGCCAACGTTGGGAAGAGACCCAGTACTTC. The chain couples TRBV4-3 to TRBJ2-5; D ambiguous. V was trimmed by 2 bases and J by 3 bases, leaving 7 bases between them. This CDR3 is built from 13 residues. Germline-derived CDR1 and CDR2 are LGHNA and YSLEER.